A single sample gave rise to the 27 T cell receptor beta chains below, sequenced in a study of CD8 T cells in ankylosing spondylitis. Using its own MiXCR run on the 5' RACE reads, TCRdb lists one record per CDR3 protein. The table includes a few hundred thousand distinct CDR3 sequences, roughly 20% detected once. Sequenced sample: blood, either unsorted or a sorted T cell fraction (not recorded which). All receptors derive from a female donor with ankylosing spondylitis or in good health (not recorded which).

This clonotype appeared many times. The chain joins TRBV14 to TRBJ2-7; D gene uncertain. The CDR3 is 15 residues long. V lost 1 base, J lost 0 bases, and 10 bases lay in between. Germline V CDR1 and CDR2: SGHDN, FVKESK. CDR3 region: CASSQVPDHSYEQYF. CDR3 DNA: TGTGCCAGCAGCCAAGTACCCGACCACTCCTACGAGCAGTACTTC. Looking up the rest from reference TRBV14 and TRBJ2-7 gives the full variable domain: EAGVTQFPSHSVIEKGQTVTLRCDPISGHDNLYWYRRVMGKEIKFLLHFVKESKQDESGMPNNRFLAERTGGTYSTLKVQPAELEDSGVYFCASSQVPDHSYEQYFGPGTRLTVT.

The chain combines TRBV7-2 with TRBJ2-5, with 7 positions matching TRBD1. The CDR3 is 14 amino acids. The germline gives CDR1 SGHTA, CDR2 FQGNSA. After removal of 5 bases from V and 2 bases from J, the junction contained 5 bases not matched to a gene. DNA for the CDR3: TGTGCCAGCAGCGGGGACAGAGTGCAAGAGACCCAGTACTTC. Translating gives CASSGDRVQETQYF.

The CDR3 sequence is CSARGARSGTSGYEQYF. CDR3 nucleotides: TGCAGTGCTAGGGGGGCACGGTCCGGGACTAGTGGCTACGAGCAGTACTTC. This chain links TRBV20-1 with TRBJ2-7, with 8 bases that match TRBD2. The CDR3 covers 17 residues. J gave up 3 bases and V 3 bases, and 16 bases lay outside the gene matches. The germline CDR1 and CDR2 sequences are DFQATT and SNEGSKA (reference sequence).

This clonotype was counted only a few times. The CDR3 region has the DNA TGTGCCAGCAGTGAGGAGGCGAATCAGCCCCAGCATTTT. It yields the protein CASSEEANQPQHF. V is TRBV6-1 and J is TRBJ1-5; D ambiguous. The CDR3 extends over 13 amino acids. Looked up from germline, CDR1 is MNHNS and CDR2 is SASEGT. The V end lost 3 bases, the J end lost 4 bases, and 7 bases lay between the germline ends.

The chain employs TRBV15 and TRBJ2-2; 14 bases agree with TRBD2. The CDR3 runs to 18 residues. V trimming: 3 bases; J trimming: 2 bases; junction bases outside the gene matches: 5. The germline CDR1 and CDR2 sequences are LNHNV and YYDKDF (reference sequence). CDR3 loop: CATSRGLAGDINTGELFF. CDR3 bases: TGTGCCACCAGCAGGGGACTAGCGGGAGACATCAACACCGGGGAGCTGTTTTTT.

The CDR3 region has the DNA TGTGCCAGCAGAAAACAGACAGTCTCTGCAACTAATGAAAAACTGTTTTTT. It translates to CASRKQTVSATNEKLFF. The chain joins TRBV6-2 or TRBV6-3 to TRBJ1-4; possible D gene TRBD1, 5 bases. Germline CDR1 reads MNHEY; CDR2 reads SVGEGT. This CDR3 contains 17 residues. Trimming removed 6 bases at V and 0 bases at J, with 17 bases between.

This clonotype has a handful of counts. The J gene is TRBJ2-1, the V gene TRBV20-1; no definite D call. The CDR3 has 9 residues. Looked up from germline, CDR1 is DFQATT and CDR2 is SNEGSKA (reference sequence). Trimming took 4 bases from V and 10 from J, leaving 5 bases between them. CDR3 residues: CSANLEQFF. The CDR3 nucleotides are TGCAGTGCTAATCTCGAGCAGTTCTTC.

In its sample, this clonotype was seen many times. Here the CDR3 reads CSARAGQAGGELFF. The CDR3 nucleotides read TGCAGTGCTAGAGCGGGACAGGCGGGCGGGGAGCTGTTTTTT. The rearrangement joins TRBV20-1 to TRBJ2-2; TRBD1 matches 8 bases. The junction had 5 bases not matched to a gene; V was cut back by 1 base and J by 7 bases. Germline lookup yields CDR1 DFQATT and CDR2 SNEGSKA (reference sequence). This CDR3 is 14 amino acids long.

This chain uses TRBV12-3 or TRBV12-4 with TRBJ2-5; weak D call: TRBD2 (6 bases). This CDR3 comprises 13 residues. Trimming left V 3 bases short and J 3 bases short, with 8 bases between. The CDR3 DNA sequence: TGTGCCAGCAGTTTCGCGGGAAAAGAGACCCAGTACTTC. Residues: CASSFAGKETQYF.

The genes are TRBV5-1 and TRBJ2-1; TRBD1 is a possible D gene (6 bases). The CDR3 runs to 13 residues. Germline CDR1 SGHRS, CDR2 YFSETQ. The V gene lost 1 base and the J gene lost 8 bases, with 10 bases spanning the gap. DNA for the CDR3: TGCGCCAGCAGCTTGAGGGGGAAAGATGAGCAGTTCTTC. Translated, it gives CASSLRGKDEQFF. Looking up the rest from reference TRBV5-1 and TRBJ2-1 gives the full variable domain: KAGVTQTPRYLIKTRGQQVTLSCSPISGHRSVSWYQQTPGQGLQFLFEYFSETQRNKGNFPGRFSGRQFSNSRSEMNVSTLELGDSALYLCASSLRGKDEQFFGPGTRLTVL.

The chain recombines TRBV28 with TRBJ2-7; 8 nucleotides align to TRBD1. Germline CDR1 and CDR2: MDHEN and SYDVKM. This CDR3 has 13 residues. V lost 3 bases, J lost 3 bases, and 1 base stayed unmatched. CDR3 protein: CASSLGQVYEQYF. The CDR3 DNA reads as TGTGCCAGCAGTTTGGGACAGGTCTACGAGCAGTACTTC.

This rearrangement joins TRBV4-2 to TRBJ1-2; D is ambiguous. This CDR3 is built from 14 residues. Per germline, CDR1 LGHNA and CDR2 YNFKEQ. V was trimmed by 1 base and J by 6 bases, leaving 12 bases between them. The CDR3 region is CASSQVGGVDGYTF. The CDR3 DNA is TGTGCCAGCAGCCAAGTAGGTGGTGTGGATGGCTACACCTTC.

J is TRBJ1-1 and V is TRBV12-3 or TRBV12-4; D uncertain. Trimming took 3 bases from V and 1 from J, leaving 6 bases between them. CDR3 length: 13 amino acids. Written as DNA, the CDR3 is TGTGCCAGCAGTTTTTTAAGGAACACTGAAGCTTTCTTT. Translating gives CASSFLRNTEAFF.

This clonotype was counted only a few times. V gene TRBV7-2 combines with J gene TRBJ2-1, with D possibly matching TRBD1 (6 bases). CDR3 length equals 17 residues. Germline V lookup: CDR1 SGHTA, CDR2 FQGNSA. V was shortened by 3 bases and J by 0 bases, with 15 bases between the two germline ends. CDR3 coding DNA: TGTGCCAGCAGCTTCGCCACAGGGCTAGCCTCCTACAATGAGCAGTTCTTC. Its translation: CASSFATGLASYNEQFF.

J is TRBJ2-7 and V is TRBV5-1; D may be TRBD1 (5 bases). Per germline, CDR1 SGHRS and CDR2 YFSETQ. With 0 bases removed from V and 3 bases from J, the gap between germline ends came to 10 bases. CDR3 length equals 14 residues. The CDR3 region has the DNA TGCGCCAGCAGCTTGGTGGGCAGGGACTACGAGCAGTACTTC. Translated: CASSLVGRDYEQYF. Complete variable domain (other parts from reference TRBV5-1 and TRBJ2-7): KAGVTQTPRYLIKTRGQQVTLSCSPISGHRSVSWYQQTPGQGLQFLFEYFSETQRNKGNFPGRFSGRQFSNSRSEMNVSTLELGDSALYLCASSLVGRDYEQYFGPGTRLTVT.

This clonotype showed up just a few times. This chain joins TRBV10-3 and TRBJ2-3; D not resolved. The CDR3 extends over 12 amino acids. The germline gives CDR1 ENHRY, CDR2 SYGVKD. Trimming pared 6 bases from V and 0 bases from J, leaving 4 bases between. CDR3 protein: CAISPSTDTQYF. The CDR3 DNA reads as TGTGCCATCAGCCCCAGCACAGATACGCAGTATTTT.

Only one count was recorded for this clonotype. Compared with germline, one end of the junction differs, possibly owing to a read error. The CDR3 here is CASSFIDTQFF. Written as DNA, the CDR3 is TGTGCCAGCAGCTTTATTGATACGCAGTTTTTT. V gene TRBV2 combines with J gene TRBJ2-3; D is ambiguous. The CDR3 has 11 residues. The germline CDR1 and CDR2 sequences are SNHLY and FYNNEI.

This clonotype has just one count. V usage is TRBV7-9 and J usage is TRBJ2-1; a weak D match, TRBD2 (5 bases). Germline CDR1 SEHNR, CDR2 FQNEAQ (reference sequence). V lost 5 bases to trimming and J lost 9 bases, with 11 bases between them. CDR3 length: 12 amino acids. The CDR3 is CASSHVRGEQFF. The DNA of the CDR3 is TGTGCCAGCAGCCACGTACGGGGTGAGCAGTTCTTC.

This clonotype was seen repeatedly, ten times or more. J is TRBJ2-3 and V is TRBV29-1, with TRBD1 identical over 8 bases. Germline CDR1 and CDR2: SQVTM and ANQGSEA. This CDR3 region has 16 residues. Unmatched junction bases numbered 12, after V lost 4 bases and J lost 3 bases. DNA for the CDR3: TGCAGCGTTGTGGCGCAGGGGGCGGTAAGGACAGATACGCAGTATTTT. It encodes CSVVAQGAVRTDTQYF.

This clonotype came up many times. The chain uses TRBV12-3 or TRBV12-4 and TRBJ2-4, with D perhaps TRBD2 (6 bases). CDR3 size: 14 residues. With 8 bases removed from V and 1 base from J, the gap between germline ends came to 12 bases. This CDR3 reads CASARRDAKNIQYF. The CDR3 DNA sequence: TGTGCCAGCGCCCGGCGGGACGCCAAAAACATTCAGTACTTC.

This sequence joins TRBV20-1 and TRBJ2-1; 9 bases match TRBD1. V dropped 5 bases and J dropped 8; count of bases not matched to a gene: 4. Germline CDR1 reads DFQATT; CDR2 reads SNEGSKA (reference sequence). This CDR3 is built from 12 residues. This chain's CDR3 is CSASTGGDEQFF. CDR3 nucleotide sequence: TGCAGTGCTTCTACAGGGGGCGATGAGCAGTTCTTC.

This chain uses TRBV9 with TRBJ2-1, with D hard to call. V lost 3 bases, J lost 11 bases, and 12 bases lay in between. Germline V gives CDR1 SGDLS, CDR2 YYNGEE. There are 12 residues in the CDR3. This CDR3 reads CASSGPQAKQFF. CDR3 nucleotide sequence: TGTGCCAGCAGCGGGCCCCAGGCCAAGCAGTTCTTC.

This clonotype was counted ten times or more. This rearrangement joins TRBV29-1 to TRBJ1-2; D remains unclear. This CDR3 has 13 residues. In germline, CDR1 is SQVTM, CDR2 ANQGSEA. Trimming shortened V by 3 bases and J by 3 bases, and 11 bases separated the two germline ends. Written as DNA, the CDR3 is TGCAGCGTTGAGGGATATCGGGACTATGGCTACACCTTC. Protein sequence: CSVEGYRDYGYTF.

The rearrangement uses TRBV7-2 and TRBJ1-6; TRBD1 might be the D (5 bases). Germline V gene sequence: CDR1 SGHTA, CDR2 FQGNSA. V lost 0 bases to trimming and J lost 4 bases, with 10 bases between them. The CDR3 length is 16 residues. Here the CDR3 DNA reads TGTGCCAGCAGCTTAGCGGCGGGGGGGTATAATTCACCCCTCCACTTT. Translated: CASSLAAGGYNSPLHF.

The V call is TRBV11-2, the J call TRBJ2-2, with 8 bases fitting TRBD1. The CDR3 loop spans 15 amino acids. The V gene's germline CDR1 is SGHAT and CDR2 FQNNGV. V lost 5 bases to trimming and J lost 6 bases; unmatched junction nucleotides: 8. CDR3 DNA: TGTGCCAGCAGCCACCGGACAGGGCTAGCCGGGGAGCTGTTTTTT. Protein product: CASSHRTGLAGELFF.

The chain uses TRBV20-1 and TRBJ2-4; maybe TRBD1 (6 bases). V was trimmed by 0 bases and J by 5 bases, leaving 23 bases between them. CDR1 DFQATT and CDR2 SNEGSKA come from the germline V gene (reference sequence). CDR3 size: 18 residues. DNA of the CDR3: TGCAGTGCTAGAGACGACCTTCCTGGGGACACGGCTCAAAACATTCAGTACTTC. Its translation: CSARDDLPGDTAQNIQYF.

CDR3 loop: CASSLPGTGKNIQYF. CDR3 nucleotides: TGTGCCAGCAGTTTGCCTGGGACAGGGAAAAACATTCAGTACTTC. The chain employs TRBV12-3 or TRBV12-4 and TRBJ2-4, with TRBD1 matching over 9 bases. CDR3 length: 15 residues. V lost 3 bases and J lost 4; bases outside the gene matches: 4.